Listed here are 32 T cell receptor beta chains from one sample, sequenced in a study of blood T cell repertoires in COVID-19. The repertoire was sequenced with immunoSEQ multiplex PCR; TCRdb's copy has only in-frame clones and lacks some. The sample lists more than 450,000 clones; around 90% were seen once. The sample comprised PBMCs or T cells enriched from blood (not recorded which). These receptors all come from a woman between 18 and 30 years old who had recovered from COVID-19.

The CDR3 nucleotides are TGTGCCATCAGTGAGCCGGGACTAGCGGGGGGGCTAAACAATGAGCAGTTCTTC. It specifies CAISEPGLAGGLNNEQFF. The chain employs TRBV10-3 and TRBJ2-1, with 16 bases identical to TRBD2. Germline CDR1 reads ENHRY; CDR2 reads SYGVKD. J was trimmed by 5 bases and V by 2 bases; bases with no gene match: 6. The CDR3 consists of 18 residues.

Here the CDR3 reads CASSSSSGAFF. CDR3 DNA sequence: TGTGCCAGCAGCTCCTCTTCGGGTGCTTTCTTT. This rearrangement joins TRBV5-4 to TRBJ1-1, with D hard to call. This CDR3 contains 11 residues. Trimming left V 3 bases short and J 11 bases short, with 11 bases between. The germline V gene encodes CDR1 SGHNT and CDR2 YYREEE (reference sequence). The full variable domain, in which reference TRBV5-4 and TRBJ1-1 provide the parts outside the CDR3, is ETGVTQSPTHLIKTRGQQVTLRCSSQSGHNTVSWYQQALGQGPQFIFQYYREEENGRGNFPPRFSGLQFPNYSSELNVNALELDDSALYLCASSSSSGAFFGQGTRLTVV.

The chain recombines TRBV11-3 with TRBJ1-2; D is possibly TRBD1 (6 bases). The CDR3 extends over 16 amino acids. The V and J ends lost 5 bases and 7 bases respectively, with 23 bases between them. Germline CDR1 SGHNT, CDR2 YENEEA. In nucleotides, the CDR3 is TGTGCCAGCAGCCTGGGGACACAATGCAATGCGGGTGGCTACACCTTC. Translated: CASSLGTQCNAGGYTF.

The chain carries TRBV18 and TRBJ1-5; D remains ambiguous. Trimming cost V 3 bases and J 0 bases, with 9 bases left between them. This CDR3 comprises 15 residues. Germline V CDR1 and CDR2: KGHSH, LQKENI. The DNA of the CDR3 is TGTGCCAGCTCACCGGAGCAGATTAGCAATCAGCCCCAGCATTTT. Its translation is CASSPEQISNQPQHF.

This CDR3 reads CASSESRHLSTDTQYF. DNA for the CDR3: TGTGCCAGCAGTGAAAGTAGACACCTTAGCACAGATACGCAGTATTTT. The rearrangement joins TRBV2 to TRBJ2-3, with D hard to call. Trimming cost V 2 bases and J 0 bases, with 12 bases left between them. Germline V gives CDR1 SNHLY, CDR2 FYNNEI. CDR3 size: 16 residues. Drawing the rest from reference TRBV2 and TRBJ2-3, the complete variable domain is EPEVTQTPSHQVTQMGQEVILRCVPISNHLYFYWYRQILGQKVEFLVSFYNNEISEKSEIFDDQFSVERPDGSNFTLKIRSTKLEDSAMYFCASSESRHLSTDTQYFGPGTRLTVL.

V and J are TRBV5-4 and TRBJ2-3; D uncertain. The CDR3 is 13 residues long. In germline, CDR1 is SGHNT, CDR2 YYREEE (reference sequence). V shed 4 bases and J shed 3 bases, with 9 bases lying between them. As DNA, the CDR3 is TGTGCCAGCAGCCCCCCTTTTACAGATACGCAGTATTTT. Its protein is CASSPPFTDTQYF.

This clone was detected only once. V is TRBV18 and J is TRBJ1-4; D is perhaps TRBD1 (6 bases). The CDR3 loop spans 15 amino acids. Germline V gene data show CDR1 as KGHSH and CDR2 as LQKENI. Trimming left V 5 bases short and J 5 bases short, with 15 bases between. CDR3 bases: TGTGCCAGCTCAACACAGGGAGCTCTGAATGAAAAACTGTTTTTT. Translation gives CASSTQGALNEKLFF.

This CDR3 reads CASSLAGGPDTQYF. The CDR3 DNA reads as TGCGCCAGCAGCTTGGCGGGGGGGCCAGATACGCAGTATTTT. The gene calls are TRBV5-1 and TRBJ2-3; the match to TRBD2 covers 8 bases. Germline CDR1 reads SGHRS; CDR2 reads YFSETQ. V shed 0 bases, J shed 4 bases, and the junction held 1 base outside the gene matches. The CDR3 length is 14 residues.

Here the CDR3 DNA reads TGTGCCAGCAGCTTAGACGGAGGGGCGCAAGAGACCCAGTACTTC. The encoded protein is CASSLDGGAQETQYF. The rearrangement links TRBV11-2 to TRBJ2-5, with D tentatively TRBD2 (6 bases). This CDR3 is built from 15 residues. V lost 0 bases, J lost 2 bases, and 10 bases lay in between. Germline CDR1 and CDR2: SGHAT and FQNNGV.

CDR3 nucleotide sequence: TGTGCCAGCAGCCCGGAAATGACAGGGGACACTGAAGCTTTCTTT. This codes for CASSPEMTGDTEAFF. The chain combines TRBV6-4 with TRBJ1-1, with 8 bases lining up with TRBD1. This CDR3 is built from 15 residues. The germline gives CDR1 MRHNA, CDR2 SNTAGT. J gave up 3 bases and V 6 bases, and 9 bases lay outside the gene matches.

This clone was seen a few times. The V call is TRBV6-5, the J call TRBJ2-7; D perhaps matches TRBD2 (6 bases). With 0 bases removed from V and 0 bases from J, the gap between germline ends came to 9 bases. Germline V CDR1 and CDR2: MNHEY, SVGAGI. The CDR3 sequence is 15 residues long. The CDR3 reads CASSYSLGGSYEQYF. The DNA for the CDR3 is TGTGCCAGCAGTTACTCCCTGGGAGGCTCCTACGAGCAGTACTTC.

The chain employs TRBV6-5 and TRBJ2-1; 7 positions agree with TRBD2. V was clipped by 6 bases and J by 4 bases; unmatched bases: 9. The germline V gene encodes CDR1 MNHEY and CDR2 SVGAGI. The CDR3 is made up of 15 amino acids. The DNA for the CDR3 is TGTGCCAGCAGGACTAGCCTAGGGGTATACAATGAGCAGTTCTTC. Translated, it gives CASRTSLGVYNEQFF.

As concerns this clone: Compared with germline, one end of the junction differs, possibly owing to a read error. The DNA for the CDR3 is TGTGCCAGCAGCTTCTTACTGACAGGGGACGGCTTC. Amino acids: CASSFLLTGDGF. The gene calls are TRBV7-9 and TRBJ1-2; the match to TRBD1 covers 8 bases. This CDR3 contains 12 residues. Germline V CDR1 and CDR2: SEHNR, FQNEAQ (reference sequence).

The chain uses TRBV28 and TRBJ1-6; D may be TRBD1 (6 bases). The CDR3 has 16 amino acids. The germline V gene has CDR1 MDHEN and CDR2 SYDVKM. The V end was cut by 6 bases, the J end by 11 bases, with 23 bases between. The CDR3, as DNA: TGTGCCAGCAGAACAGACAGGAAGGGGTCTGGGGCACCCCTCCACTTT. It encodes CASRTDRKGSGAPLHF.

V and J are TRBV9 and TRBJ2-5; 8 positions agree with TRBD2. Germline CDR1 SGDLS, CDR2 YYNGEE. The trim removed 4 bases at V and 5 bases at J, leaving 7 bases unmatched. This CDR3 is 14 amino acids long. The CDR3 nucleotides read TGTGCCAGCAGCTACGGGAGGGATGGGGAGACCCAGTACTTC. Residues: CASSYGRDGETQYF.

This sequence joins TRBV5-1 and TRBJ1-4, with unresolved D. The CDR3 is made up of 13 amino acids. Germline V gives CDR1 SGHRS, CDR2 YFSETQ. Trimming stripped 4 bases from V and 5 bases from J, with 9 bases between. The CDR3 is CASSPDKNEKLFF. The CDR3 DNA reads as TGCGCCAGCAGCCCCGACAAGAATGAAAAACTGTTTTTT.

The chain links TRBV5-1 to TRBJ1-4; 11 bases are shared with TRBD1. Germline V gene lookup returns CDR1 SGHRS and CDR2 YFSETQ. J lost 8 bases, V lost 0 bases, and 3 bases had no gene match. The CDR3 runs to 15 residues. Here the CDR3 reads CASSLEGQGEEKLFF. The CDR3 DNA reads TGCGCCAGCAGCTTGGAGGGACAGGGGGAAGAAAAACTGTTTTTT.

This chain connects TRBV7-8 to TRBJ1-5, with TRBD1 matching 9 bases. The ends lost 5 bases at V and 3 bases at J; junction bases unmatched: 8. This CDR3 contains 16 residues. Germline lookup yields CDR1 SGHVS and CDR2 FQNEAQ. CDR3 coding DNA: TGTGCCAGCAGCCCCCGGACAGGGGCTTTCAATCAGCCCCAGCATTTT. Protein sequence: CASSPRTGAFNQPQHF.

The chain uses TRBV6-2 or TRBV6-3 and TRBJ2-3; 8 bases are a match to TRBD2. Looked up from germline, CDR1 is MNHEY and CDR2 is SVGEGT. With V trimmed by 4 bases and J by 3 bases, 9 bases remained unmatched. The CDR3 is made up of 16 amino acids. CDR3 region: CASSSPDGGVTDTQYF. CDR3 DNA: TGTGCCAGCAGTTCCCCGGACGGGGGGGTAACAGATACGCAGTATTTT.

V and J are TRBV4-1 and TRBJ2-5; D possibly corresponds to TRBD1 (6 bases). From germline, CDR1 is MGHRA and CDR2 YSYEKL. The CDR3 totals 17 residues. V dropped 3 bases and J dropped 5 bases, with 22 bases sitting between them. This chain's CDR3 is CASSQERRDMMMETQYF. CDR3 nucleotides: TGCGCCAGCAGCCAGGAACGACGGGACATGATGATGGAGACCCAGTACTTC.

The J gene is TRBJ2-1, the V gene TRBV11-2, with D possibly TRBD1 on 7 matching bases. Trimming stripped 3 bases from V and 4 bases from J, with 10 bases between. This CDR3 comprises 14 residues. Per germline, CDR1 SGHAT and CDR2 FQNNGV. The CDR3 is CASSLTGRYNEQFF. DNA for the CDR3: TGTGCCAGCAGCTTGACAGGGAGGTACAATGAGCAGTTCTTC.

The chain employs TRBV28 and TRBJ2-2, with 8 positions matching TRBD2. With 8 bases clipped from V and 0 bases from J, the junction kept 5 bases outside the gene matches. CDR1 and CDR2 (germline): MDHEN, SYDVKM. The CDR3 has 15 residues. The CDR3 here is CASFLGGANTGELFF. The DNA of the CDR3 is TGTGCCAGCTTCCTCGGGGGGGCGAACACCGGGGAGCTGTTTTTT.

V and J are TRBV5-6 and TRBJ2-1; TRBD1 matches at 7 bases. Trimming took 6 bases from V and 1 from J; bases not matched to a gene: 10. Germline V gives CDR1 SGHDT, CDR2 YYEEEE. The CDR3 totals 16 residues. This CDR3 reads CASTRIGGASYNEQFF. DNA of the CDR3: TGTGCCAGCACCCGGATAGGGGGCGCATCCTACAATGAGCAGTTCTTC.

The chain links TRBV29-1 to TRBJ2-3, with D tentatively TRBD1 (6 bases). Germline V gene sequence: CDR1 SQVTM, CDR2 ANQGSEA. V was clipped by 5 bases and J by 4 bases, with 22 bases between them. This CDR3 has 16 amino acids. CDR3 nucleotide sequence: TGCAGCGTTCCTTCCGGGACAACAGTAGGTTCAGATACGCAGTATTTT. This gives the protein CSVPSGTTVGSDTQYF.

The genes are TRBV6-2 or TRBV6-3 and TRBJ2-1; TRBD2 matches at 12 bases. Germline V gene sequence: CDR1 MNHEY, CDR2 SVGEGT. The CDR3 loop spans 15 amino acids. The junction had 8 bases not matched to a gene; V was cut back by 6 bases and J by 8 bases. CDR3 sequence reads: CASSRTSGIGHEQFF. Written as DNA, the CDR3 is TGTGCCAGCAGCCGGACTAGCGGGATCGGCCATGAGCAGTTCTTC.

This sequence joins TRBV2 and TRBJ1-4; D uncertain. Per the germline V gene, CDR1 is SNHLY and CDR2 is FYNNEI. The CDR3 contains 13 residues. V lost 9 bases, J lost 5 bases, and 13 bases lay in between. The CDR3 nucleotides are TGTGCCAGTGTCCGAGCCTCCAATGAAAAACTGTTTTTT. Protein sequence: CASVRASNEKLFF.

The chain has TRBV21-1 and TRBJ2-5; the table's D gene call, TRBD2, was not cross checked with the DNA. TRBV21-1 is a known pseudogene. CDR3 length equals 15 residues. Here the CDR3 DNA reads TGTGCCAGCGGGGGGGAGCCCAGGGCTCTAGAGACCCAGTACTTC. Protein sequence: CASGGEPRALETQYF.

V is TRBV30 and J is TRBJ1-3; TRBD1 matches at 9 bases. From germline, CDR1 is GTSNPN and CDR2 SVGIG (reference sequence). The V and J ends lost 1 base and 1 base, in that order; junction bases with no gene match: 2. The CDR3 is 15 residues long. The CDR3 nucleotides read TGTGCCTGGAGTGACAGGGGGCGGTCTGGAAACACCATATATTTT. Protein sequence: CAWSDRGRSGNTIYF.

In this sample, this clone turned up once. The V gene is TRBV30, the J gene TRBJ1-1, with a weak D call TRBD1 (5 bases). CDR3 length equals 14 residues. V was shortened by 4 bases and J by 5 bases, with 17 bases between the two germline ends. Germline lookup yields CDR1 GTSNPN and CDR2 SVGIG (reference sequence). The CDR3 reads CAWIPWGRETEAFF. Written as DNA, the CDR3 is TGTGCCTGGATCCCTTGGGGCAGGGAAACTGAAGCTTTCTTT.

CDR3 in DNA: TGCGCCAGCTGTACTGAGGCAGGGCGAGCAGATACGCAGTATTTT. Translation gives CASCTEAGRADTQYF. The chain combines TRBV5-1 with TRBJ2-3; D may be TRBD1 (5 bases). The CDR3 loop spans 15 amino acids. The ends were cut back, 7 bases at V and 4 bases at J, with 19 bases in the middle. Looked up from germline, CDR1 is SGHRS and CDR2 is YFSETQ.

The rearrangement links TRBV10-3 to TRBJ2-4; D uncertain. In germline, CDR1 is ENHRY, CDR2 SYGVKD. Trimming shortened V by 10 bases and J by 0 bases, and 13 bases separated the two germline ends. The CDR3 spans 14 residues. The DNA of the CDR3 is TGTGCCACTCAGACGGAGCTAGCCAAAAACATTCAGTACTTC. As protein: CATQTELAKNIQYF.

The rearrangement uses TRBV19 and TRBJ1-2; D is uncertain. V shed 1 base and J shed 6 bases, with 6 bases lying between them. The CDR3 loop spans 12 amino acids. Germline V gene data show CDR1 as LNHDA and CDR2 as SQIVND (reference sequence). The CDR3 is CASSIGGHGYTF. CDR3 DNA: TGTGCCAGTAGTATAGGTGGCCATGGCTACACCTTC.